The 22 T cell receptor beta chains below come from one sample, sequenced in a study of blood T cell repertoires in COVID-19 (dated by TCRdb to 2020 to 2022). Library construction relied on the immunoSEQ multiplex PCR assay. TCRdb re-hosts the immuneACCESS table, in-frame sequences only. Its copies lack some clones; in the studies checked, an unresolved V gene accounts for under half of them, and the cause for the rest is not known. This sample lists about 220,000 clones; around 83% were detected once. The ten largest clones capture around 2% of the sample. The sample was peripheral blood. The receptor set was obtained from a man aged 35 to 55 who had recovered from COVID-19.

J is TRBJ2-3 and V is TRBV9, with a tentative D call TRBD2 (6 bases). V was shortened by 4 bases and J by 0 bases, with 15 bases between the two germline ends. The length of the CDR3 is 16 residues. Germline assignment: CDR1 SGDLS and CDR2 YYNGEE. The CDR3 bases are TGTGCCAGCAGCCGCTGGATAGCGGCTAGCACAGATACGCAGTATTTT. Amino acids: CASSRWIAASTDTQYF.

The V and J genes are TRBV11-2 and TRBJ2-2; 8 bases are a match to TRBD1. This CDR3 has 16 amino acids. J was trimmed by 4 bases and V by 2 bases; bases with no gene match: 6. Germline CDR1 is SGHAT and CDR2 is FQNNGV. The CDR3 coding sequence is TGTGCCAGCAGCTTACAGGGGGCGCGGGGCACCGGGGAGCTGTTTTTT. Protein: CASSLQGARGTGELFF.

This chain joins TRBV27 and TRBJ2-6; no firm D call. CDR1 is MNHEY, CDR2 SMNVEV, per germline (reference sequence). The V end lost 4 bases, the J end lost 1 base, and 8 bases lay between the germline ends. The CDR3 runs 15 residues. The CDR3, as DNA: TGTGCCAGCAGTTCCACATGGTCTGGGGCCAACGTCCTGACTTTC. Its translation: CASSSTWSGANVLTF.

A word on this clone: Other nucleotide sequences in the sample specify the same CDR3. CDR3 in DNA: TGTGCCAGCAGCGCAGGTCAGGGTGCTAATTCACCCCTCCACTTT. Translated: CASSAGQGANSPLHF. The J gene is TRBJ1-6, the V gene TRBV9, with D possibly being TRBD1 (5 bases). Trimming shortened V by 3 bases and J by 6 bases, and 13 bases separated the two germline ends. This CDR3 contains 15 residues. Per germline, CDR1 SGDLS and CDR2 YYNGEE.

V and J are TRBV24-1 and TRBJ2-3; TRBD2 is a possible D gene (6 bases). The ends were cut back, 3 bases at V and 6 bases at J, with 21 bases in the middle. The CDR3 covers 17 residues. Germline CDR1 is KGHDR and CDR2 is SFDVKD. CDR3 residues: CATSDASGETWGDTQYF. Written as DNA, the CDR3 is TGTGCCACCAGTGATGCGTCGGGAGAGACGTGGGGCGATACGCAGTATTTT.

V gene TRBV6-1 combines with J gene TRBJ2-1; D perhaps matches TRBD1 (6 bases). Germline V gene sequence: CDR1 MNHNS, CDR2 SASEGT. The CDR3 is made up of 15 amino acids. Trimming shortened V by 1 base and J by 4 bases, and 11 bases separated the two germline ends. The CDR3 DNA sequence: TGTGCCAGCAGTGAAGTACAGGGAGCGTACAATGAGCAGTTCTTC. Amino acids: CASSEVQGAYNEQFF.

This chain links TRBV27 with TRBJ2-3; TRBD2 agrees at 7 bases. This CDR3 is built from 15 residues. Trimming removed 2 bases from V and 4 bases from J; junction bases left unmatched: 6. Germline V gives CDR1 MNHEY, CDR2 SMNVEV (reference sequence). The CDR3 spells CASSLLAGASDTQYF. CDR3 coding DNA: TGTGCCAGCAGTTTACTTGCGGGAGCATCAGATACGCAGTATTTT.

This clone has a single count. The chain has TRBV12-3 or TRBV12-4 and TRBJ1-5; 7 bases match TRBD1. CDR3 length equals 13 residues. The junction had 4 bases not matched to a gene; V was cut back by 5 bases and J by 6 bases. The DNA for the CDR3 is TGTGCCAGCAGTGTGGGACAGTCTCAGCCCCAGCATTTT. This translates into CASSVGQSQPQHF.

This clone occurred a few times. The V gene is TRBV2, the J gene TRBJ2-7; the match to TRBD2 covers 7 bases. Germline CDR1 and CDR2: SNHLY and FYNNEI. V shed 6 bases, J shed 6 bases, and the junction held 11 bases outside the gene matches. The CDR3 is 14 residues long. For the CDR3, the DNA is TGTGCCAGCAGCGGGCGGGAGAGGTTGGCCGAGCAGTACTTC. Translating it yields CASSGRERLAEQYF.

The chain joins TRBV2 to TRBJ1-1, with a weak D call TRBD1 (5 bases). The CDR3 loop spans 15 amino acids. In germline, CDR1 is SNHLY, CDR2 FYNNEI. Between the trimmed V and J ends, which lost 4 bases and 4 bases, there was a span of 16 bases. CDR3 bases: TGTGCCAGCAGTGTTCAAGGGGCTGGCGGCACTGAAGCTTTCTTT. The encoded protein is CASSVQGAGGTEAFF.

The chain employs TRBV4-3 and TRBJ2-7, with D possibly being TRBD1 (6 bases). Germline-derived CDR1 and CDR2 are LGHNA and YSLEER. V was cut by 3 bases and J by 3 bases, with 9 bases left in between. The CDR3 totals 13 residues. CDR3 loop: CASSQQQGYEQYF. CDR3 in DNA: TGCGCCAGCAGCCAGCAACAGGGCTACGAGCAGTACTTC.

The chain combines TRBV3-1 (or the pseudogene TRBV3-2) with TRBJ2-3; 10 nucleotides line up with TRBD2. Trimming took 2 bases from V and 1 from J; bases not matched to a gene: 9. Germline V lookup: CDR1 LGHDT, CDR2 YNNKEL (reference sequence). The CDR3 runs 18 residues. CDR3 sequence: CASSQPSGGPTGTDTQYF. The CDR3 DNA follows: TGTGCCAGCAGCCAACCTAGCGGGGGCCCGACTGGCACAGATACGCAGTATTTT.

The chain uses TRBV5-1 and TRBJ1-2; TRBD1 matches 8 bases. The CDR3 consists of 14 residues. V shed 4 bases, J shed 4 bases, and the junction held 6 bases outside the gene matches. Germline CDR1 and CDR2: SGHRS and YFSETQ. The CDR3 nucleotides read TGCGCCAGCAGCGCCCCGGGACAGGTCTATGGCTACACCTTC. It codes for CASSAPGQVYGYTF.

The rearrangement joins TRBV19 to TRBJ2-7; 8 nucleotides align to TRBD2. J gave up 4 bases and V 0 bases, and 8 bases lay outside the gene matches. The germline CDR1 and CDR2 sequences are LNHDA and SQIVND (reference sequence). This CDR3 is 16 amino acids long. CDR3 loop: CASSIDLLTGGYEQYF. In DNA, the CDR3 is TGTGCCAGTAGTATAGACCTTCTTACGGGGGGGTACGAGCAGTACTTC.

The chain is built from TRBV5-1 and TRBJ2-1; TRBD2 might be the D (5 bases). The CDR3 sequence is 12 residues long. From germline, CDR1 is SGHRS and CDR2 YFSETQ. V was pared by 0 bases and J by 10 bases, with 8 bases between. The CDR3 sequence is CASSLDPGEQFF. The CDR3 DNA reads TGCGCCAGCAGCTTGGATCCGGGGGAGCAGTTCTTC.

This chain links TRBV5-1 with TRBJ2-3; 11 bases are shared with TRBD2. Per germline, CDR1 SGHRS and CDR2 YFSETQ. The CDR3 loop spans 16 amino acids. After removal of 4 bases from V and 4 bases from J, the junction contained 8 bases not matched to a gene. For the CDR3, the DNA is TGCGCCAGCAGCCCGGTAGCGGGAGGGCCGCCAGATACGCAGTATTTT. Amino acids: CASSPVAGGPPDTQYF.

The chain is built from TRBV28 and TRBJ1-4; D perhaps matches TRBD1 (6 bases). Germline V gene sequence: CDR1 MDHEN, CDR2 SYDVKM. Trimming took 11 bases from V and 8 from J, leaving 15 bases between them. The CDR3 extends over 12 amino acids. This chain's CDR3 is CAGGRGREKLFF. The CDR3 region has the DNA TGTGCCGGGGGCAGGGGACGGGAAAAACTGTTTTTT. The full variable domain, completed using reference TRBV28 and TRBJ1-4, is DVKVTQSSRYLVKRTGEKVFLECVQDMDHENMFWYRQDPGLGLRLIYFSYDVKMKEKGDIPEGYSVSREKKERFSLILESASTNQTSMYLCAGGRGREKLFFGSGTQLSVL.

The chain combines TRBV10-3 with TRBJ1-1, with 9 bases matching TRBD1. The CDR3 spans 17 residues. In germline, CDR1 is ENHRY, CDR2 SYGVKD. V dropped 2 bases and J dropped 4; count of bases not matched to a gene: 11. The CDR3 sequence is CAISELLGQGHATEAFF. For the CDR3, the DNA is TGTGCCATCAGTGAGCTTTTAGGACAGGGGCATGCCACTGAAGCTTTCTTT.

This sequence joins TRBV7-8 and TRBJ2-2, with 8 bases matching TRBD2. CDR1 is SGHVS, CDR2 FQNEAQ, per germline. V was clipped by 5 bases and J by 1 base; unmatched bases: 6. The CDR3 is 16 amino acids. The CDR3 spells CASSPRTSLNTGELFF. DNA for the CDR3: TGTGCCAGCAGCCCGAGGACTAGCCTGAACACCGGGGAGCTGTTTTTT.

The gene calls are TRBV5-1 and TRBJ2-2, with a weak D call TRBD1 (6 bases). Germline V gene sequence: CDR1 SGHRS, CDR2 YFSETQ. Trimming removed 5 bases from V and 0 bases from J, with 11 bases in between. This CDR3 region has 15 residues. The CDR3 spells CASRWTESNTGELFF. CDR3 in DNA: TGCGCCAGCAGATGGACAGAATCGAACACCGGGGAGCTGTTTTTT.

The chain links TRBV2 to TRBJ1-4; weak D call: TRBD1 (5 bases). Germline-derived CDR1 and CDR2 are SNHLY and FYNNEI. The CDR3 is 15 amino acids. V was cut by 7 bases and J by 4 bases, with 16 bases left in between. CDR3 DNA sequence: TGTGCCAGCACGCGTCAGGGTCTTATTAATGAAAAACTGTTTTTT. It is translated as CASTRQGLINEKLFF.

This chain uses TRBV4-3 with TRBJ2-2; 9 nucleotides line up with TRBD2. The CDR3 has 17 amino acids. CDR1 and CDR2 (germline): LGHNA, YSLEER. J gave up 9 bases and V 1 base, and 12 bases lay outside the gene matches. The CDR3 DNA is TGCGCCAGCAGCCAAGTAATTGGCGGGGGGGGCCCTAGGGAGCTGTTTTTT. Its translation: CASSQVIGGGGPRELFF.